This entry lists 2 T cell receptor beta chains sequenced from one sample in a study of blood T cell repertoires in COVID-19. Sequenced by immunoSEQ multiplex PCR; TCRdb stores in-frame clones only, minus some. Here the sample spans a few hundred thousand clones, roughly 86% being singletons. The sample consisted of peripheral blood. The receptors originated from a woman between 45 and 60 years old who had recovered from COVID-19.

The V call is TRBV19, the J call TRBJ2-1, with D possibly being TRBD2 (6 bases). The V end was cut by 8 bases, the J end by 7 bases, with 15 bases between. Germline-derived CDR1 and CDR2 are LNHDA and SQIVND (reference sequence). This CDR3 is 13 amino acids long. This CDR3 is CASQYEGRNEQFF. CDR3 DNA sequence: TGTGCCAGTCAATATGAGGGGAGGAATGAGCAGTTCTTC.

This chain joins TRBV28 and TRBJ2-7; a possible D gene is TRBD1 (7 bases). The germline V gene encodes CDR1 MDHEN and CDR2 SYDVKM. The CDR3 contains 14 residues. The V end was cut by 5 bases, the J end by 4 bases, with 15 bases between. The CDR3 nucleotides read TGTGCCAGCAGTACGACAGGGCGGGGTTACGAGCAGTACTTC. This codes for CASSTTGRGYEQYF.